Detailed here is one T cell receptor (beta chain). What it binds is not known. The source of the sample is a study of cytomegalovirus exposure and HLA in healthy donors. Background on the study: There were 65 million to 85 million unique TCRs (from HLA-typed donors) in an early data release. Of some 360 genotyped donors, about 80% clustered with self-reported Caucasian donors. Study-level findings and limits: Later work associated roughly 17,000 TCR beta sequences with HLA alleles at 0.05 false discovery rate. An analysis that came later showed most CMV-associated TCR beta chains appearing HLA-restricted.

The PCR had 60 Vbeta and 13 Jbeta primers. This table comes from immunoSEQ multiplex PCR, and its TCRdb copy is limited to in-frame clones, with some not included. The sample yields 150,000 to 200,000 clones, around 84% seen once. Germline assignment: CDR1 MNHEY and CDR2 SVGAGI. CDR3 length: 15 residues. V gave up 0 bases and J gave up 1 base; unmatched junction bases: 0. This TCR came from a man aged 18 to 29 in good health and CMV-seropositive. The rearrangement joins TRBV6-5 to TRBJ1-1; 9 nucleotides match TRBD1. Sequenced material: PBMCs. CDR3 sequence (DNA): TGTGCCAGCAGTTACTCGGGACAGGGGAACACTGAAGCTTTCTTT. The encoded protein is CASSYSGQGNTEAFF.